The T cell receptor (beta chain) under discussion was sequenced for a study of human T cells and chemical hapten exposure. Across the study: On 2 cm by 2 cm of upper inner arm skin, sensitization was performed with 2% DPC. Diagnoses of alopecia areata, totalis or universalis occurred in mostly female patients.

V gave up 4 bases and J gave up 8 bases, with 11 bases separating them. Germline V lookup: CDR1 MNHEY, CDR2 SVGAGI. The CDR3 covers 13 residues. Library construction involved attaching unique molecular identifiers to individual cDNA molecules, which allowed quantitative, reproducible TCR counting. Using its own MiXCR run on the RACE reads, TCRdb lists one record per CDR3 protein. Of around 71,000 distinct CDR3 sequences detected, around 9.5% appear once; the ten largest clones hold 2.5% to 4%. The time point here: patch test 1, 2 weeks after DPC sensitization. Specified treatment: therapeutic diphenylcyclopropenone sensitization with weekly scalp DPC.

This TCR was recovered from a woman in her 40s with alopecia areata. Some clones in this sample may be carry-over from other donors' samples. This sample comprised whole blood, obtained in connection with sensitization to the hapten diphenylcyclopropenone (DPC). This chain uses TRBV6-5 with TRBJ1-4; perhaps TRBD1 as D (6 bases). This CDR3 reads CASSLTGAEKLFF. The CDR3 nucleotides read TGTGCCAGCAGTTTGACAGGTGCGGAAAAACTGTTTTTT.